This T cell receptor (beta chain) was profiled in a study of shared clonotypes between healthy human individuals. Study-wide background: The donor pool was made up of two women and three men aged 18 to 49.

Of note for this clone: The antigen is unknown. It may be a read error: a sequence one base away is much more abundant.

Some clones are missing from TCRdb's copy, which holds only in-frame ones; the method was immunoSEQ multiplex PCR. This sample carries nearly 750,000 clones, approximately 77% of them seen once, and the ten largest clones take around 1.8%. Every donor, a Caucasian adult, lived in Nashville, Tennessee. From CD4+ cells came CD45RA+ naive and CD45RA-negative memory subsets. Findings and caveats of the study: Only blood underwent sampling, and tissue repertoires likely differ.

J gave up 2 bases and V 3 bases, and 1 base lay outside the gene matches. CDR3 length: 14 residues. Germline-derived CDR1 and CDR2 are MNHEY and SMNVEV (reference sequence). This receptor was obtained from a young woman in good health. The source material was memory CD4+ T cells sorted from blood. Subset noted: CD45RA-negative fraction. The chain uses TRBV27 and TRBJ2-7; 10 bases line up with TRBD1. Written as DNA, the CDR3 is TGTGCCAGCAGTTTCGGGACAGGGGCCTACGAGCAGTACTTC. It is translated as CASSFGTGAYEQYF.